This T cell receptor beta chain was identified during a study of cytomegalovirus exposure and HLA in healthy donors. V lost 4 bases, J lost 8 bases, and 10 bases stayed unmatched. CDR1 and CDR2 from the germline V gene are SGHRS and YFSETQ. This CDR3 is 15 amino acids long. Primers for the PCR totalled 60 Vbeta and 13 Jbeta. Sequenced by immunoSEQ multiplex PCR; TCRdb stores in-frame clones only, minus some. This table has around 92,000 clones, about 70% appearing once. This clonotype originated in a human donor in good health. Sequencing used PBMCs. This rearrangement joins TRBV5-1 to TRBJ2-1, with 9 bases lining up with TRBD2. The chain's CDR3 is CASSPRGLAGDEQFF. The CDR3 region has the DNA TGCGCCAGCAGCCCAAGGGGACTAGCTGGGGATGAGCAGTTCTTC.